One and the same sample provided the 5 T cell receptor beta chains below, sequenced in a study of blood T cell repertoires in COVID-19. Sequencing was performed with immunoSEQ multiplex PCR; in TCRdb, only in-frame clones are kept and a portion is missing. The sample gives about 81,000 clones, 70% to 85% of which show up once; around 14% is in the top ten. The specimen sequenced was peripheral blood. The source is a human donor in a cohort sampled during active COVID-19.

Written as DNA, the CDR3 is TGTGCCAGCAGTCCCAGTTCACATCGAGAGCAGTACTTC. It encodes CASSPSSHREQYF. This chain uses TRBV2 with TRBJ2-7; D remains ambiguous. The V gene lost 5 bases and the J gene lost 7 bases, with 15 bases spanning the gap. Germline CDR1 and CDR2: SNHLY and FYNNEI. This CDR3 has 13 residues.

The CDR3 nucleotides read TGTGCCAGCAGCTTGGCTCTAGCGGGGGGGCAGTTAATCTACGAGCAGTACTTC. Translating it yields CASSLALAGGQLIYEQYF. This rearrangement joins TRBV5-4 to TRBJ2-7; TRBD2 matches 12 bases. The CDR3 is 18 amino acids. Per germline, CDR1 SGHNT and CDR2 YYREEE (reference sequence). The trim removed 0 bases at V and 3 bases at J, leaving 10 bases unmatched.

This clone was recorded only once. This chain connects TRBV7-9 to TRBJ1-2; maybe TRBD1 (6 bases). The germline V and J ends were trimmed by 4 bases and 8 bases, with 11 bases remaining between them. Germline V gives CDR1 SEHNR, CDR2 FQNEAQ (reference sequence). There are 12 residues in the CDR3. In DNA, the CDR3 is TGTGCCAGCAGCTACGGGACAAAAGGCTACACCTTC. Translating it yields CASSYGTKGYTF.

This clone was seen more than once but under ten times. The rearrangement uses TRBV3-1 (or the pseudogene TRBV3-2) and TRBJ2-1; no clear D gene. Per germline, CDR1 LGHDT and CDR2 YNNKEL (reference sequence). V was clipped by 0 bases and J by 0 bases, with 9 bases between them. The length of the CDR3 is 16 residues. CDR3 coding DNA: TGTGCCAGCAGCCAAGAAGGAGTCGGCTCCTACAATGAGCAGTTCTTC. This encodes CASSQEGVGSYNEQFF.

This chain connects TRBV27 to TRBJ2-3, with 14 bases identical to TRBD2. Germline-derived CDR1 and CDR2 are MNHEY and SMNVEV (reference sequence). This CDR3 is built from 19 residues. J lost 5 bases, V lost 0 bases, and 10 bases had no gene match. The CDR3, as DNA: TGTGCCAGCAGTTTATCGGGACTAGCGGGGGCACTATCTAGAGATACGCAGTATTTT. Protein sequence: CASSLSGLAGALSRDTQYF.